The 27 T cell receptor beta chains in this list originate from one sample, sequenced in a study of T-cell reconstitution after alpha-beta-depleted transplantation in children. The TCRbeta library was prepared with unique molecular identifiers. TCRdb recomputed calls from the PCR reads with MiXCR, one row per CDR3 protein. The sample contains about 600,000 distinct CDR3 sequences, roughly 24% of which appear only once. Material: PBMCs, mostly from graft donor cells, obtained 360 days after TCRalphabeta/CD19-depleted stem cell transplant. Every receptor here comes from a boy younger than two who had a stem cell transplant for acute myeloid leukemia, so the T cells may come from the graft donor.

This clonotype has only one observation. The rearrangement joins TRBV15 to TRBJ2-5; no reliable D call. V lost 6 bases, J lost 0 bases, and 11 bases lay in between. The CDR3 extends over 14 amino acids. CDR1 and CDR2 (germline): LNHNV, YYDKDF (reference sequence). The CDR3 here is CATRPGLYQETQYF. In DNA form, the CDR3 reads TGTGCCACCAGGCCAGGCTTGTACCAAGAGACCCAGTACTTC.

The V call is TRBV7-2, the J call TRBJ2-3, with 11 bases identical to TRBD2. This CDR3 is 14 amino acids long. In germline, CDR1 is SGHTA, CDR2 FQGNSA. V lost 7 bases and J lost 5; bases outside the gene matches: 5. In DNA form, the CDR3 reads TGTGCCAGCAACCCTAGCGGGGGGCTAGATACGCAGTATTTT. This gives the protein CASNPSGGLDTQYF.

The V and J genes are TRBV12-3 or TRBV12-4 and TRBJ2-1; 7 bases agree with TRBD1. V dropped 4 bases and J dropped 5; count of bases not matched to a gene: 5. The CDR3 is 14 amino acids. Here the CDR3 reads CASSWGQSHNEQFF. The DNA for the CDR3 is TGTGCCAGCAGTTGGGGACAGTCTCACAATGAGCAGTTCTTC.

The chain links TRBV20-1 to TRBJ1-1; 7 positions agree with TRBD1. CDR1 and CDR2 from the germline V gene are DFQATT and SNEGSKA (reference sequence). V lost 6 bases and J lost 3; bases outside the gene matches: 10. The CDR3 has 14 amino acids. The CDR3: CSAENRGGDTEAFF. The DNA of the CDR3 is TGCAGTGCGGAAAACAGGGGAGGGGACACTGAAGCTTTCTTT.

This clonotype appeared many times. The chain recombines TRBV20-1 with TRBJ2-1; tentatively, D is TRBD1 (5 bases). Germline CDR1 DFQATT, CDR2 SNEGSKA (reference sequence). V shed 7 bases and J shed 8 bases, with 15 bases lying between them. The CDR3 runs 12 residues. This CDR3 reads CSVPGWGHEQFF. The CDR3 nucleotides read TGCAGTGTCCCCGGGTGGGGCCATGAGCAGTTCTTC.

J is TRBJ2-3 and V is TRBV7-8, with D perhaps given as TRBD1 or TRBD2 (7 bases each). The CDR3 runs to 16 residues. The germline CDR1 and CDR2 sequences are SGHVS and FQNEAQ. Deletions cut 2 bases from V and 2 bases from J, with 14 bases between. The CDR3 bases are TGTGCCAGCAGCTTATGGGGAGGGGGCGACACAGATACGCAGTATTTT. Its translation: CASSLWGGGDTDTQYF. The full variable domain, with the rest looked up from reference TRBV7-8 and TRBJ2-3, is GAGVSQSPRYKVAKRGQDVALRCDPISGHVSLFWYQQALGQGPEFLTYFQNEAQLDKSGLPSDRFFAERPEGSVSTLKIQRTQQEDSAVYLCASSLWGGGDTDTQYFGPGTRLTVL.

The gene calls are TRBV24-1 and TRBJ2-1; possible D gene TRBD1, 6 bases. The CDR3 runs to 17 residues. The V end lost 3 bases, the J end lost 7 bases, and 21 bases lay between the germline ends. The V gene's germline CDR1 is KGHDR and CDR2 SFDVKD. The CDR3 DNA reads TGTGCCACCAGTGATCATTTCTCAGGCACAGGGAGTAATGAGCAGTTCTTC. It codes for CATSDHFSGTGSNEQFF.

The J gene is TRBJ2-1, the V gene TRBV20-1, with 15 bases lining up with TRBD2. Trimming removed 3 bases from V and 8 bases from J; junction bases left unmatched: 8. Germline CDR1 DFQATT, CDR2 SNEGSKA (reference sequence). This CDR3 contains 16 residues. The CDR3 reads CSARRTSGGAIYEQFF. The DNA for the CDR3 is TGCAGTGCTAGGAGGACTAGCGGGGGGGCTATCTATGAGCAGTTCTTC.

This clonotype was detected ten times or more. V usage is TRBV10-3 and J usage is TRBJ2-3; 8 bases agree with TRBD2. The CDR3 sequence is 12 residues long. The germline V gene has CDR1 ENHRY and CDR2 SYGVKD. V lost 11 bases, J lost 4 bases, and 5 bases stayed unmatched. The CDR3 DNA reads as TGTGCCGCCAGCGGGGGCCCAGATACGCAGTATTTT. It is translated as CAASGGPDTQYF.

The gene calls are TRBV20-1 and TRBJ2-5; D not resolved. The germline gives CDR1 DFQATT, CDR2 SNEGSKA (reference sequence). Trimming cost V 6 bases and J 4 bases, with 15 bases left between them. CDR3 length equals 13 residues. Here the CDR3 DNA reads TGCAGTGCCCCCCCCCGGACCCCAGAGACCCAGTACTTC. Protein sequence: CSAPPRTPETQYF.

The rearrangement uses TRBV7-3 and TRBJ2-1; 11 nucleotides align to TRBD2. V gave up 0 bases and J gave up 6 bases; unmatched junction bases: 4. Germline CDR1 reads SGHTA; CDR2 reads FQGTGA. The CDR3 runs to 16 residues. The CDR3 DNA reads as TGTGCCAGCAGCTTAACAGCTAGCGGGGGGACCAATGAGCAGTTCTTC. It translates to CASSLTASGGTNEQFF. The variable domain in full, completed from reference TRBV7-3 and TRBJ2-1, reads GAGVSQTPSNKVTEKGKYVELRCDPISGHTALYWYRQSLGQGPEFLIYFQGTGAADDSGLPNDRFFAVRPEGSVSTLKIQRTERGDSAVYLCASSLTASGGTNEQFFGPGTRLTVL.

This clonotype was detected ten times or more. The CDR3 here is CASSLSWRGQFF. In nucleotides, the CDR3 is TGTGCCAGCAGTTTAAGTTGGCGAGGCCAGTTCTTC. This chain connects TRBV12-3 or TRBV12-4 to TRBJ2-1; D is undetermined. V lost 2 bases, J lost 13 bases, and 12 bases lay in between. This CDR3 is built from 12 residues.

The J gene is TRBJ1-6, the V gene TRBV20-1; 9 positions match TRBD1. From germline, CDR1 is DFQATT and CDR2 SNEGSKA (reference sequence). The CDR3 extends over 15 amino acids. J lost 7 bases, V lost 3 bases, and 7 bases had no gene match. The CDR3 loop reads CSARWGTGLNSPLHF. CDR3 coding DNA: TGCAGTGCTAGGTGGGGGACAGGGCTGAATTCACCCCTCCACTTT.

This clonotype was detected many times. The DNA for the CDR3 is TGTGCCAGTCATAATTGGAGACGCAATGAGCAGTTCTTC. This sequence encodes CASHNWRRNEQFF. V and J are TRBV28 and TRBJ2-1, with D hard to call. This CDR3 spans 13 amino acids. Trimming removed 9 bases at V and 6 bases at J, with 15 bases between. Germline loops: CDR1 MDHEN, CDR2 SYDVKM.

The rearrangement uses TRBV4-1 and TRBJ2-2, with a weak D call TRBD2 (5 bases). V was shortened by 8 bases and J by 7 bases, with 23 bases between the two germline ends. CDR1 and CDR2 from the germline V gene are MGHRA and YSYEKL. The CDR3 sequence is 16 residues long. The CDR3 nucleotides are TGCGCCAGCGAGAGGGCTGTCAGCTTAGCTAACGGGGAGCTGTTTTTT. It codes for CASERAVSLANGELFF.

The chain has TRBV15 and TRBJ2-5; TRBD2 matches 9 bases. V was pared by 9 bases and J by 1 base, with 9 bases of the junction left unmatched. Germline lookup yields CDR1 LNHNV and CDR2 YYDKDF (reference sequence). This CDR3 region has 15 residues. The CDR3 loop reads CATNFLAGSQETQYF. As DNA, the CDR3 is TGTGCCACAAACTTTCTAGCGGGGTCCCAAGAGACCCAGTACTTC. The variable domain in full, completed from reference TRBV15 and TRBJ2-5, reads DAMVIQNPRYQVTQFGKPVTLSCSQTLNHNVMYWYQQKSSQAPKLLFHYYDKDFNNEADTPDNFQSRRPNTSFCFLDIRSPGLGDTAMYLCATNFLAGSQETQYFGPGTRLLVL.

The chain recombines TRBV29-1 with TRBJ1-1, with TRBD1 as a possible D gene (6 bases). Trimming removed 4 bases at V and 11 bases at J, with 11 bases between. This CDR3 has 10 residues. Germline CDR1 and CDR2: SQVTM and ANQGSEA. The DNA for the CDR3 is TGCAGCGTTGCCGGGACATTCGCTTTCTTT. This sequence encodes CSVAGTFAFF.

V gene TRBV20-1 combines with J gene TRBJ2-3; TRBD2 agrees at 7 bases. The CDR3 is 15 amino acids. After removal of 1 base from V and 6 bases from J, the junction contained 10 bases not matched to a gene. From germline, CDR1 is DFQATT and CDR2 SNEGSKA (reference sequence). The CDR3 reads CSARAGSGVGDTQYF. The CDR3 DNA follows: TGCAGTGCTAGAGCCGGAAGCGGGGTGGGGGATACGCAGTATTTT.

This chain joins TRBV11-2 and TRBJ2-3; maybe TRBD2 (6 bases). The CDR3 consists of 15 residues. Trimming cost V 1 base and J 2 bases, with 10 bases left between them. CDR1 is SGHAT and CDR2 is FQNNGV in the germline V gene. CDR3 amino acids: CASSLGREPTDTQYF. The CDR3 coding sequence is TGTGCCAGCAGCTTAGGGAGGGAACCCACAGATACGCAGTATTTT. The full variable domain, rest sourced from reference TRBV11-2 and TRBJ2-3, is EAGVAQSPRYKIIEKRQSVAFWCNPISGHATLYWYQQILGQGPKLLIQFQNNGVVDDSQLPKDRFSAERLKGVDSTLKIQPAKLEDSAVYLCASSLGREPTDTQYFGPGTRLTVL.

V is TRBV5-1 and J is TRBJ2-5; 8 positions agree with TRBD2. V shed 0 bases and J 4 bases; nucleotides not matched to a gene: 5. The CDR3 runs 15 residues. Germline V lookup: CDR1 SGHRS, CDR2 YFSETQ. CDR3 in amino acids: CASSLVPGGRETQYF. Here the CDR3 DNA reads TGCGCCAGCAGCTTGGTCCCGGGGGGGCGAGAGACCCAGTACTTC.

This clonotype was found once. For the CDR3, the DNA is TGTGCCAGCAGTCGCCTGAGCGGGGGGGCCGGCACAGATACGCAGTATTTT. Its protein product is CASSRLSGGAGTDTQYF. This chain links TRBV28 with TRBJ2-3; 10 nucleotides match TRBD2. CDR3 length equals 17 residues. Germline lookup yields CDR1 MDHEN and CDR2 SYDVKM. V lost 5 bases and J lost 1; bases outside the gene matches: 9.

The chain has TRBV5-6 and TRBJ2-7; D may be TRBD1 or TRBD2 (5 bases each). V lost 4 bases, J lost 2 bases, and 19 bases lay in between. CDR3 length: 16 residues. Germline V CDR1 and CDR2: SGHDT, YYEEEE. The DNA for the CDR3 is TGTGCCAGCAGCCCATCTTCTAATCAGGGAGCCTACGAGCAGTACTTC. It translates to CASSPSSNQGAYEQYF.

This clonotype was counted a few times. The genes are TRBV29-1 and TRBJ1-4; 9 bases are shared with TRBD1. The CDR3 has 14 amino acids. The V gene's germline CDR1 is SQVTM and CDR2 ANQGSEA. V shed 3 bases, J shed 8 bases, and the junction held 7 bases outside the gene matches. The CDR3 spells CSVELDRGGEKLFF. The CDR3 nucleotides read TGCAGCGTTGAGTTGGACAGGGGTGGGGAAAAACTGTTTTTT.

The chain is built from TRBV6-2 or TRBV6-3 and TRBJ2-3, with a possible D match to TRBD1 (6 bases). Per germline, CDR1 MNHEY and CDR2 SVGEGT. CDR3 length: 16 amino acids. V shed 2 bases and J shed 6 bases, with 18 bases lying between them. CDR3 region: CASSYPGQLSGDTQYF. The CDR3 DNA is TGTGCCAGCAGTTACCCCGGACAGCTTTCAGGGGATACGCAGTATTTT.

The sample holds many counts of this clonotype. The chain recombines TRBV4-3 with TRBJ1-5; D is unresolved. The CDR3 covers 15 residues. Between the trimmed V and J ends, which lost 3 bases and 0 bases, there was a span of 9 bases. Germline loops: CDR1 LGHNA, CDR2 YSLEER. The CDR3 is CASSQATHSNQPQHF. The CDR3 DNA sequence: TGCGCCAGCAGCCAGGCGACACATAGCAATCAGCCCCAGCATTTT.

This clonotype was found many times. V gene TRBV20-1 combines with J gene TRBJ2-3; D is unclear. The germline V gene encodes CDR1 DFQATT and CDR2 SNEGSKA (reference sequence). This CDR3 contains 12 residues. V was clipped by 1 base and J by 4 bases, with 6 bases between them. The chain's CDR3 is CSARVRPDTQYF. For the CDR3, the DNA is TGCAGTGCTAGAGTCCGGCCAGATACGCAGTATTTT.

The gene calls are TRBV10-3 and TRBJ2-7, with D possibly TRBD1 on 6 matching bases. This CDR3 region has 16 residues. Germline CDR1 reads ENHRY; CDR2 reads SYGVKD. With 0 bases removed from V and 0 bases from J, the gap between germline ends came to 12 bases. This CDR3 reads CAISESWTAPSYEQYF. CDR3 DNA sequence: TGTGCCATCAGTGAGTCGTGGACAGCCCCCTCCTACGAGCAGTACTTC.